One and the same sample provided the 16 T cell receptor beta chains below, sequenced in a study of hypomethylating agent response in myelodysplastic syndrome. Only in-frame clones appear in the TCRdb table, and some are missing; sequencing was by immunoSEQ multiplex PCR. The data hold around 5,500 clones, with about nine tenths observed a single time. Specimen: bone marrow, collected before or after starting hypomethylating agent treatment for myelodysplastic syndrome (not recorded which). All receptors derive from a human donor with myelodysplastic syndrome.

The gene calls are TRBV28 and TRBJ2-2, with D possibly matching TRBD2 (5 bases). The germline V gene encodes CDR1 MDHEN and CDR2 SYDVKM. There are 15 residues in the CDR3. V was trimmed by 6 bases and J by 6 bases, leaving 17 bases between them. CDR3 coding DNA: TGTGCCAGCAGCGCCGGACTGGCGAGGGCCGGGGAGCTGTTTTTT. This encodes CASSAGLARAGELFF.

CDR3 in amino acids: CMTSGRKDSNQPQHF. The DNA of the CDR3 is TGCATGACCTCGGGACGAAAAGACAGCAATCAGCCCCAGCATTTT. The chain carries TRBV21-1 and TRBJ1-5. TRBV21-1 is termed a pseudogene. The CDR3 length is 15 residues.

The sample holds one count of this clone. The rearrangement uses TRBV19 and TRBJ2-1; TRBD2 matches 12 bases. CDR3 length equals 20 residues. CDR1 is LNHDA and CDR2 is SQIVND in the germline V gene (reference sequence). The V segment lost 5 bases and the J segment 0 bases; nucleotides outside the gene matches: 14. CDR3 coding DNA: TGTGCCAGTAGTGGTGGACTAGCGGGGACCCAATACGACTCCTACAATGAGCAGTTCTTC. Translated: CASSGGLAGTQYDSYNEQFF.

The rearrangement joins TRBV7-8 to TRBJ2-7; TRBD1 is a possible D gene (5 bases). The CDR3 extends over 13 amino acids. Germline CDR1 reads SGHVS; CDR2 reads FQNEAQ. Between the trimmed V and J ends, which lost 5 bases and 6 bases, there was a span of 14 bases. For the CDR3, the DNA is TGTGCCAGCAGCGTAACGACAGTAGGCGAGCAGTACGTC. Translating it yields CASSVTTVGEQYV.

The chain joins TRBV9 to TRBJ2-1; 10 nucleotides line up with TRBD1. After removal of 4 bases from V and 5 bases from J, the junction contained 6 bases not matched to a gene. Germline-derived CDR1 and CDR2 are SGDLS and YYNGEE. The CDR3 covers 15 residues. This CDR3 is CASSYGTGVDNEQFF. In DNA, the CDR3 is TGTGCCAGCAGCTATGGGACAGGGGTAGACAATGAGCAGTTCTTC.

The rearrangement uses TRBV7-9 and TRBJ1-1, with D possibly TRBD1 on 6 matching bases. The germline V gene has CDR1 SEHNR and CDR2 FQNEAQ (reference sequence). V lost 5 bases and J 4 bases, leaving 23 bases between the germline ends. The CDR3 is made up of 17 amino acids. CDR3 amino acids: CASSRGGVGGMSTEAFF. Written as DNA, the CDR3 is TGTGCCAGCAGCAGAGGAGGGGTTGGGGGCATGAGCACTGAAGCTTTCTTT.

This sequence joins TRBV19 and TRBJ2-1; D is possibly TRBD1 (6 bases). The CDR3 is 15 residues long. The germline V gene encodes CDR1 LNHDA and CDR2 SQIVND (reference sequence). V lost 0 bases and J 2 bases, leaving 8 bases between the germline ends. The CDR3 DNA reads TGTGCCAGTAGTATAGAGGGGGCAGCCTACAATGAGCAGTTCTTC. It yields the protein CASSIEGAAYNEQFF.

The chain uses TRBV29-1 and TRBJ1-2; D is uncertain. Trimming left V 6 bases short and J 7 bases short, with 18 bases between. CDR3 length: 13 amino acids. Germline V gives CDR1 SQVTM, CDR2 ANQGSEA. CDR3 bases: TGCAGCGTCCCCGGGGTAAGGGTTCGTGGCTACACCTTC. This sequence encodes CSVPGVRVRGYTF.

V usage is TRBV19 and J usage is TRBJ1-2; D is perhaps TRBD1 (5 bases). V was shortened by 4 bases and J by 4 bases, with 19 bases between the two germline ends. In germline, CDR1 is LNHDA, CDR2 SQIVND (reference sequence). This CDR3 is 16 amino acids long. In DNA form, the CDR3 reads TGTGCCAGTAGTAGCCAGGGCTTTCGCCTTAGCTATGGCTACACCTTC. Its protein product is CASSSQGFRLSYGYTF.

V gene TRBV10-3 combines with J gene TRBJ1-6, with no clear D. CDR1 and CDR2 from the germline V gene are ENHRY and SYGVKD. The CDR3 runs to 13 residues. The germline V and J ends were trimmed by 5 bases and 5 bases, with 7 bases remaining between them. CDR3 in DNA: TGTGCCATCAGTACAGCTAATAATTCACCCCTCCACTTT. Translated, it gives CAISTANNSPLHF.

This clone was counted a single time. The J gene is TRBJ1-3, the V gene TRBV27, with D possibly matching TRBD1 (6 bases). Germline V gene sequence: CDR1 MNHEY, CDR2 SMNVEV (reference sequence). Trimming removed 2 bases from V and 2 bases from J, with 10 bases in between. CDR3 length equals 15 residues. The DNA of the CDR3 is TGTGCCAGCAGTTTAGGGGGGGCTCCTGGAAACACCATATATTTT. Translation gives CASSLGGAPGNTIYF.

This clone appeared a few times. The V gene is TRBV2, the J gene TRBJ1-6; D remains unclear. Germline loops: CDR1 SNHLY, CDR2 FYNNEI. Between the trimmed V and J ends, which lost 6 bases and 6 bases, there was a span of 6 bases. This CDR3 has 12 residues. CDR3 coding DNA: TGTGCCAGCAGGTTAATTAATTCACCCCTCCACTTT. The encoded protein is CASRLINSPLHF.

CDR3 DNA: TGCGCCAGCAGCTTTTCGTCTAGCGGGGGCACAGATACGCAGTATTTT. Its protein product is CASSFSSSGGTDTQYF. The V call is TRBV5-1, the J call TRBJ2-3, with 9 bases aligning to TRBD2. Per germline, CDR1 SGHRS and CDR2 YFSETQ. The CDR3 is made up of 16 amino acids. With 2 bases clipped from V and 1 base from J, the junction kept 5 bases outside the gene matches.

This chain joins TRBV5-1 and TRBJ2-5; D remains ambiguous. V was cut by 0 bases and J by 5 bases, with 5 bases left in between. Germline V gene data show CDR1 as SGHRS and CDR2 as YFSETQ. The CDR3 extends over 12 amino acids. DNA of the CDR3: TGCGCCAGCAGCTTGGCCGGGGAGACCCAGTACTTC. It encodes CASSLAGETQYF.

This chain's CDR3 is CAWSVVGGETQYF. The CDR3 coding sequence is TGTGCCTGGAGTGTAGTCGGGGGGGAGACCCAGTACTTC. This sequence joins TRBV30 and TRBJ2-5, with 7 nucleotides matching TRBD2. Germline lookup yields CDR1 GTSNPN and CDR2 SVGIG (reference sequence). The CDR3 is made up of 13 amino acids. V lost 0 bases to trimming and J lost 5 bases; unmatched junction nucleotides: 3.

This chain links TRBV5-4 with TRBJ2-1; the D is unclear. Germline V lookup: CDR1 SGHNT, CDR2 YYREEE (reference sequence). There are 13 residues in the CDR3. Trimming left V 4 bases short and J 2 bases short, with 7 bases between. The CDR3 here is CASSTDTYNEQFF. The CDR3 DNA follows: TGTGCCAGCAGCACCGACACCTACAATGAGCAGTTCTTC.